One sample yielded the 21 T cell receptor beta chains listed below, sequenced in a study of blood T cell repertoires in COVID-19. Clones were sequenced by immunoSEQ multiplex PCR, and TCRdb holds only the in-frame ones, with some missing. The table includes about 180,000 clones, just over 85% detected once. The source material was peripheral blood. Receptor source: a man between 45 and 60 years old with active or convalescent COVID-19.

V and J are TRBV30 and TRBJ1-1; possible D gene TRBD1, 5 bases. From germline, CDR1 is GTSNPN and CDR2 SVGIG (reference sequence). This CDR3 has 13 amino acids. V dropped 2 bases and J dropped 4 bases, with 11 bases sitting between them. As DNA, the CDR3 is TGTGCCTGGAGTCGGGGGGGGGTCACTGAAGCTTTCTTT. The encoded protein is CAWSRGGVTEAFF.

The V gene is TRBV2, the J gene TRBJ1-6; D not certain. The CDR3 runs to 14 residues. Germline V gives CDR1 SNHLY, CDR2 FYNNEI. Trimming pared 1 base from V and 7 bases from J, leaving 8 bases between. The CDR3 sequence is CASSEGGINSPLHF. In DNA form, the CDR3 reads TGTGCCAGCAGTGAAGGCGGCATCAATTCACCCCTCCACTTT.

V usage is TRBV19 and J usage is TRBJ2-6; D may be TRBD1 (6 bases). Trimming pared 7 bases from V and 1 base from J, leaving 17 bases between. This CDR3 is 17 amino acids long. Germline V gives CDR1 LNHDA, CDR2 SQIVND (reference sequence). The CDR3 DNA follows: TGTGCCAGTAAGCAGGACAGCCGACGATCTGGGGCCAACGTCCTGACTTTC. The encoded protein is CASKQDSRRSGANVLTF. Variable domain in full (rest from reference TRBV19 and TRBJ2-6): DGGITQSPKYLFRKEGQNVTLSCEQNLNHDAMYWYRQDPGQGLRLIYYSQIVNDFQKGDIAEGYSVSREKKESFPLTVTSAQKNPTAFYLCASKQDSRRSGANVLTFGAGSRLTVL.

This clone was detected a few times. The chain links TRBV19 to TRBJ2-7, with a possible D match to TRBD1 (5 bases). CDR3 length: 12 residues. V was pared by 6 bases and J by 2 bases, with 8 bases between. The V gene's germline CDR1 is LNHDA and CDR2 SQIVND (reference sequence). The CDR3 bases are TGTGCCAGTAGGGACACTACCTACGAGCAGTACTTC. The encoded protein is CASRDTTYEQYF.

The chain is built from TRBV5-5 and TRBJ2-7; possibly TRBD2 for D (5 bases). The CDR3 contains 14 residues. Germline CDR1 SGHKS, CDR2 YYEKEE (reference sequence). V gave up 6 bases and J gave up 0 bases, with 13 bases separating them. The CDR3 DNA is TGTGCCAGCACCCCAGCGGACGGCTCCTACGAGCAGTACTTC. Translating gives CASTPADGSYEQYF.

The chain uses TRBV5-1 and TRBJ2-7; 11 nucleotides align to TRBD2. CDR1 is SGHRS, CDR2 YFSETQ, per germline. The ends lost 1 base at V and 4 bases at J; junction bases unmatched: 4. The CDR3 spans 15 residues. The CDR3 DNA reads TGCGCCAGCAGCTTGACTAGCGGGAGTTTTTACGAGCAGTACTTC. This gives the protein CASSLTSGSFYEQYF.

This chain joins TRBV18 and TRBJ2-7, with 8 bases identical to TRBD1. Unmatched junction bases numbered 6, after V lost 1 base and J lost 7 bases. The CDR3 runs to 14 residues. CDR1 and CDR2 from the germline V gene are KGHSH and LQKENI. For the CDR3, the DNA is TGTGCCAGCTCACCACGCGGCCGGGACAGGGAGCAGTACTTC. It yields the protein CASSPRGRDREQYF.

The V call is TRBV6-5, the J call TRBJ1-2, with 7 bases identical to TRBD1. Germline-derived CDR1 and CDR2 are MNHEY and SVGAGI. The CDR3 runs 14 residues. Trimming cost V 0 bases and J 5 bases; bases outside gene matches: 3. The CDR3 sequence: CASSYSGTEYGYTF. For the CDR3, the DNA is TGTGCCAGCAGTTACTCCGGGACAGAGTATGGCTACACCTTC.

The chain employs TRBV3-1 (or the pseudogene TRBV3-2) and TRBJ2-1; 12 bases line up with TRBD2. The CDR3 runs 16 residues. The ends lost 1 base at V and 10 bases at J; junction bases unmatched: 8. Germline V CDR1 and CDR2: LGHDT, YNNKEL (reference sequence). DNA for the CDR3: TGTGCCAGCAGCCAAGGGACTAGCGGGGCCGCGGGGGAGCAGTTCTTC. Translated: CASSQGTSGAAGEQFF.

This chain uses TRBV6-5 with TRBJ1-2; D uncertain. CDR1 and CDR2 from the germline V gene are MNHEY and SVGAGI. This CDR3 is built from 13 residues. V lost 10 bases and J lost 2, with 14 bases in between. CDR3 DNA sequence: TGTGCCACCTCTTGGGCCCAAAACTATGGCTACACCTTC. Amino acids: CATSWAQNYGYTF.

V is TRBV11-1 and J is TRBJ2-3; D gene ambiguous. The CDR3 spans 16 residues. Trimming left V 2 bases short and J 5 bases short, with 17 bases between. Germline V gene lookup returns CDR1 SGHAT and CDR2 FQDESV (reference sequence). In nucleotides, the CDR3 is TGTGCCAGCAGCTTATTGAACACGGCGGTTCAAGATACGCAGTATTTT. It encodes CASSLLNTAVQDTQYF. Variable domain in full (rest from reference TRBV11-1 and TRBJ2-3): EAEVAQSPRYKITEKSQAVAFWCDPISGHATLYWYRQILGQGPELLVQFQDESVVDDSQLPKDRFSAERLKGVDSTLKIQPAELGDSAMYLCASSLLNTAVQDTQYFGPGTRLTVL.

The chain links TRBV7-2 to TRBJ2-1, with D possibly being TRBD2 (5 bases). The CDR3 consists of 15 residues. The V and J ends lost 3 bases and 4 bases respectively, with 13 bases between them. In germline, CDR1 is SGHTA, CDR2 FQGNSA. The CDR3 DNA reads TGTGCCAGCAGCTTCGAATTGAGGGTGTACAATGAGCAGTTCTTC. Residues: CASSFELRVYNEQFF. Combining the CDR3 with reference TRBV7-2 and TRBJ2-1 gives the whole variable domain GAGVSQSPSNKVTEKGKDVELRCDPISGHTALYWYRQSLGQGLEFLIYFQGNSAPDKSGLPSDRFSAERTGGSVSTLTIQRTQQEDSAVYLCASSFELRVYNEQFFGPGTRLTVL.

The chain joins TRBV6-5 to TRBJ1-2; TRBD1 matches 8 bases. Germline V gives CDR1 MNHEY, CDR2 SVGAGI. Trimming at V came to 5 bases and at J to 0 bases, leaving 5 bases not matched to a gene. The CDR3 is made up of 15 amino acids. CDR3 bases: TGTGCCAGCAGTCGACAGGGGAGATCTAACTATGGCTACACCTTC. Its translation: CASSRQGRSNYGYTF.

This clone was found once. In DNA form, the CDR3 reads TGTGCCAGCAGCCAAGCGGGCCGCGGGGTTTACAATGAGCAGTTCTTC. It yields the protein CASSQAGRGVYNEQFF. This chain links TRBV3-1 (or the pseudogene TRBV3-2) with TRBJ2-1; a possible D gene is TRBD2 (6 bases). Germline assignment: CDR1 LGHDT and CDR2 YNNKEL (reference sequence). The CDR3 runs 16 residues. Trimming took off 1 base at V and 4 bases at J, with 14 bases between the two ends.

The rearrangement uses TRBV27 and TRBJ2-5; 11 nucleotides line up with TRBD2. The CDR3 has 17 amino acids. In germline, CDR1 is MNHEY, CDR2 SMNVEV (reference sequence). J gave up 3 bases and V 0 bases, and 6 bases lay outside the gene matches. As DNA, the CDR3 is TGTGCCAGCAGTTTATCACCCCCGGGACTAGCGGAAGAGACCCAGTACTTC. This translates into CASSLSPPGLAEETQYF.

This clone is a singleton in its sample. J is TRBJ2-5 and V is TRBV19; 15 nucleotides agree with TRBD2. Per germline, CDR1 LNHDA and CDR2 SQIVND (reference sequence). Trimming cost V 5 bases and J 5 bases; bases outside gene matches: 18. There are 20 residues in the CDR3. The CDR3 loop reads CASSRGQVEPGLAGGETQYF. Written as DNA, the CDR3 is TGTGCCAGTAGTCGGGGACAGGTAGAACCCGGACTAGCGGGAGGGGAGACCCAGTACTTC.

The chain recombines TRBV3-1 (or the pseudogene TRBV3-2) with TRBJ2-1; TRBD2 agrees at 10 bases. Germline trimming cut 3 bases from V and 4 bases from J; bases unmatched to any gene: 6. The CDR3 consists of 16 residues. In germline, CDR1 is LGHDT, CDR2 YNNKEL (reference sequence). CDR3 nucleotide sequence: TGTGCCAGCAGCCACCGGACTAGCGGACTTTACAATGAGCAGTTCTTC. The encoded protein is CASSHRTSGLYNEQFF.

The CDR3 reads CAWSVLNQPQHF. CDR3 DNA: TGTGCCTGGAGTGTACTGAATCAGCCCCAGCATTTT. The chain links TRBV30 to TRBJ1-5; no reliable D call. The length of the CDR3 is 12 residues. Germline CDR1 GTSNPN, CDR2 SVGIG (reference sequence). V shed 0 bases and J shed 4 bases, with 4 bases lying between them.

CDR3 in amino acids: CASSQYGVTEAFF. CDR3 DNA: TGTGCCAGCAGCCAATACGGGGTCACTGAAGCTTTCTTT. The chain recombines TRBV14 with TRBJ1-1; D unresolved. Germline V CDR1 and CDR2: SGHDN, FVKESK. V shed 2 bases and J shed 4 bases, with 8 bases lying between them. This CDR3 comprises 13 residues.

DNA of the CDR3: TGTGCCAGCAGCAAAACAGGGGGTGAAAGGGGTACCGGGGAGCTGTTTTTT. Amino acids: CASSKTGGERGTGELFF. V is TRBV7-3 and J is TRBJ2-2; 8 bases match TRBD1. CDR3 length equals 17 residues. Looked up from germline, CDR1 is SGHTA and CDR2 is FQGTGA. J was trimmed by 5 bases and V by 5 bases; bases with no gene match: 13.

This chain connects TRBV3-1 (or the pseudogene TRBV3-2) to TRBJ2-7, with TRBD1 as a possible D gene (5 bases). The CDR3 contains 14 residues. V was shortened by 1 base and J by 1 base, with 8 bases between the two germline ends. CDR1 is LGHDT and CDR2 is YNNKEL in the germline V gene (reference sequence). DNA for the CDR3: TGTGCCAGCAGCCAAGGCAGGGTTTCCTACGAGCAGTACTTC. Its translation is CASSQGRVSYEQYF.